The 19 T cell receptor beta chains below come from one sample, sequenced in a study of T cell repertoires and HLA-DP antigens. This table comes from immunoSEQ multiplex PCR, and its TCRdb copy is limited to in-frame clones, with some not included. The sample holds approximately 100,000 clones; roughly nine tenths are singletons and the top ten take 1.5% to 2%. These receptors lack a known antigen. The sample consisted of CD4+ T cells from PBMCs. The receptors stem from a man between 45 and 60 years old in good health and CMV-seronegative.

V and J are TRBV5-1 and TRBJ2-7, with D possibly being TRBD2 (6 bases). Between the trimmed V and J ends, which lost 2 bases and 3 bases, there was a span of 18 bases. Germline V gene sequence: CDR1 SGHRS, CDR2 YFSETQ. The CDR3 consists of 16 residues. CDR3: CASSFRTGTGIYEQYF. The CDR3 nucleotides read TGCGCCAGCAGCTTTAGAACCGGGACTGGTATCTACGAGCAGTACTTC. Filled out from reference TRBV5-1 and TRBJ2-7, the complete variable domain reads KAGVTQTPRYLIKTRGQQVTLSCSPISGHRSVSWYQQTPGQGLQFLFEYFSETQRNKGNFPGRFSGRQFSNSRSEMNVSTLELGDSALYLCASSFRTGTGIYEQYFGPGTRLTVT.

V usage is TRBV4-3 and J usage is TRBJ1-1, with TRBD1 matching 7 bases. CDR3 size: 16 residues. V lost 4 bases and J lost 1; bases outside the gene matches: 9. The germline gives CDR1 LGHNA, CDR2 YSLEER. CDR3 protein: CASSPGQAAGNTEAFF. The CDR3, as DNA: TGCGCCAGCAGCCCTGGACAGGCGGCGGGGAACACTGAAGCTTTCTTT.

V and J are TRBV7-2 and TRBJ2-4; 10 bases are shared with TRBD1. The CDR3 extends over 16 amino acids. Germline CDR1 and CDR2: SGHTA and FQGNSA. Trimming at V came to 3 bases and at J to 6 bases, leaving 8 bases not matched to a gene. The CDR3 coding sequence is TGTGCCAGCAGCTTCACCGGGACAGGGGCCTCAAACATTCAGTACTTC. Translating gives CASSFTGTGASNIQYF.

The chain links TRBV2 to TRBJ1-5, with D hard to call. Deletions cut 5 bases from V and 7 bases from J, with 18 bases between. This CDR3 contains 15 residues. Germline lookup yields CDR1 SNHLY and CDR2 FYNNEI. This CDR3 is CASSREQSSGQPQHF. CDR3 nucleotides: TGTGCCAGCAGTAGAGAACAGTCTTCAGGACAGCCCCAGCATTTT.

This clone has only a few counts. This chain connects TRBV4-1 to TRBJ2-1; D unclear. Germline CDR1 reads MGHRA; CDR2 reads YSYEKL. The V and J ends lost 1 base and 10 bases respectively, with 8 bases between them. CDR3 length: 12 residues. As DNA, the CDR3 is TGCGCCAGCAGCCAAGTGAGAAGAGAGCAGTTCTTC. Protein sequence: CASSQVRREQFF.

This clone was detected a few times. The chain recombines TRBV9 with TRBJ2-3; 9 positions match TRBD2. Unmatched junction bases numbered 14, after V lost 4 bases and J lost 5 bases. The CDR3 has 17 residues. CDR1 and CDR2 (germline): SGDLS, YYNGEE. The CDR3 loop is CASSPRRGGRAVDTQYF. In DNA, the CDR3 is TGTGCCAGCAGCCCGCGACGGGGCGGGAGGGCCGTAGATACGCAGTATTTT.

This clone was seen more than once but under ten times. The V call is TRBV15, the J call TRBJ2-1; D not certain. V gave up 4 bases and J gave up 10 bases, with 8 bases separating them. Germline V gives CDR1 LNHNV, CDR2 YYDKDF (reference sequence). CDR3 size: 11 residues. The CDR3 reads CATSIRGEQFF. In DNA, the CDR3 is TGTGCCACCAGCATACGAGGAGAGCAGTTCTTC.

This clone was seen only once. The chain uses TRBV29-1 and TRBJ1-2; D is unclear. The CDR3 length is 11 residues. Germline values: CDR1 SQVTM, CDR2 ANQGSEA. The V end lost 4 bases, the J end lost 3 bases, and 6 bases lay between the germline ends. CDR3 loop: CSVGGYYGYTF. The CDR3 DNA is TGCAGCGTTGGTGGGTACTATGGCTACACCTTC. The variable domain in full, completed from reference TRBV29-1 and TRBJ1-2, reads SAVISQKPSRDICQRGTSLTIQCQVDSQVTMMFWYRQQPGQSLTLIATANQGSEATYESGFVIDKFPISRPNLTFSTLTVSNMSPEDSSIYLCSVGGYYGYTFGSGTRLTVV.

This chain connects TRBV7-8 to TRBJ1-2, with TRBD1 identical over 7 bases. The CDR3 spans 13 residues. J was trimmed by 1 base and V by 5 bases; bases with no gene match: 1. Per germline, CDR1 SGHVS and CDR2 FQNEAQ. The CDR3 spells CASSRDSNYGYTF. In nucleotides, the CDR3 is TGTGCCAGCAGCCGGGACAGTAACTATGGCTACACCTTC.

This sequence joins TRBV29-1 and TRBJ2-5, with 8 bases lining up with TRBD2. Germline CDR1 reads SQVTM; CDR2 reads ANQGSEA. V shed 1 base, J shed 7 bases, and the junction held 2 bases outside the gene matches. This CDR3 is 12 amino acids long. The CDR3 region is CSVEVGGGTQYF. CDR3 bases: TGCAGCGTTGAAGTCGGGGGGGGGACCCAGTACTTC.

The genes are TRBV7-9 and TRBJ1-1; perhaps TRBD1 as D (6 bases). The CDR3 consists of 14 residues. From germline, CDR1 is SEHNR and CDR2 FQNEAQ (reference sequence). Trimming pared 7 bases from V and 1 base from J, leaving 13 bases between. The CDR3 loop is CASKLQGTNTEAFF. CDR3 nucleotides: TGTGCCAGCAAGTTACAGGGTACGAACACTGAAGCTTTCTTT.

The rearrangement joins TRBV7-2 to TRBJ1-6; D is unclear. Germline assignment: CDR1 SGHTA and CDR2 FQGNSA. The V end lost 0 bases, the J end lost 3 bases, and 6 bases lay between the germline ends. The CDR3 totals 15 residues. CDR3 sequence: CASSLAWGYNSPLHF. In DNA form, the CDR3 reads TGTGCCAGCAGCTTAGCCTGGGGCTATAATTCACCCCTCCACTTT.

The V gene is TRBV9, the J gene TRBJ2-3; the D is unclear. The germline gives CDR1 SGDLS, CDR2 YYNGEE. The CDR3 extends over 13 amino acids. The germline V and J ends were trimmed by 0 bases and 4 bases, with 6 bases remaining between them. CDR3 sequence reads: CASSVGEPDTQYF. The CDR3 DNA reads TGTGCCAGCAGCGTAGGAGAGCCAGATACGCAGTATTTT. Using reference TRBV9 and TRBJ2-3 for the parts outside the CDR3, the full variable domain is DSGVTQTPKHLITATGQRVTLRCSPRSGDLSVYWYQQSLDQGLQFLIQYYNGEERAKGNILERFSAQQFPDLHSELNLSSLELGDSALYFCASSVGEPDTQYFGPGTRLTVL.

Here the CDR3 reads CASSLGTATNEKLFF. In DNA form, the CDR3 reads TGTGCCAGCAGCTTAGGGACAGCAACTAATGAAAAACTGTTTTTT. The rearrangement links TRBV7-9 to TRBJ1-4, with D perhaps matching TRBD1 (6 bases). The CDR3 runs 15 residues. Germline CDR1 reads SEHNR; CDR2 reads FQNEAQ (reference sequence). V shed 1 base and J shed 0 bases, with 6 bases lying between them. The full variable domain, its missing parts supplied by reference TRBV7-9 and TRBJ1-4, is DTGVSQNPRHKITKRGQNVTFRCDPISEHNRLYWYRQTLGQGPEFLTYFQNEAQLEKSRLLSDRFSAERPKGSFSTLEIQRTEQGDSAMYLCASSLGTATNEKLFFGSGTQLSVL.

V gene TRBV6-1 combines with J gene TRBJ2-3, with no clear D. Germline V gene data show CDR1 as MNHNS and CDR2 as SASEGT. Trimming removed 6 bases from V and 0 bases from J, with 4 bases in between. The CDR3 runs 12 residues. The CDR3 loop reads CASRPSTDTQYF. In DNA, the CDR3 is TGTGCCAGCAGGCCTAGCACAGATACGCAGTATTTT.

The rearrangement uses TRBV29-1 and TRBJ2-7; the D is unclear. The CDR3 consists of 11 residues. V was cut by 4 bases and J by 5 bases, with 9 bases left in between. CDR1 is SQVTM and CDR2 is ANQGSEA in the germline V gene. CDR3 nucleotide sequence: TGCAGCGTTGGTCTTAGCCACGAGCAGTACTTC. It translates to CSVGLSHEQYF.

The chain carries TRBV11-3 and TRBJ2-7; 10 bases align to TRBD2. The J segment lost 9 bases and the V segment lost 5 bases, leaving 10 bases of the junction unmatched. The germline CDR1 and CDR2 sequences are SGHNT and YENEEA. The CDR3 is 14 amino acids. CDR3 protein: CASSIAGTSVVQYF. The CDR3 DNA reads as TGTGCCAGCAGCATTGCCGGGACTAGCGTAGTGCAGTACTTC.

To note about this clone: Mismatch with germline at one junction end may stem from a read error. V is TRBV7-7 and J is TRBJ2-2, with D perhaps assigned TRBD1 or TRBD2 (5 bases each). This CDR3 region has 15 residues. Germline CDR1 SSHAT, CDR2 FNYEAQ (reference sequence). CDR3 nucleotides: TGTGCTAGCAGCCCCGGGACCCTGGCCACCGGGGAGCTGTTTTTT. Amino acid sequence: CASSPGTLATGELFF.

V is TRBV11-2 and J is TRBJ1-1; tentatively, D is TRBD1 (5 bases). Germline values: CDR1 SGHAT, CDR2 FQNNGV. The V end was cut by 5 bases, the J end by 4 bases, with 17 bases between. CDR3 size: 15 residues. CDR3 protein: CASSETGFIGTEAFF. The CDR3 nucleotides read TGTGCCAGCAGCGAAACAGGTTTTATAGGCACTGAAGCTTTCTTT.